This TCR beta chain came from a study of patients and donors after allogeneic stem cell transplantation. This CDR3 has 15 residues. V dropped 0 bases and J dropped 0 bases, with 8 bases sitting between them. Germline V gives CDR1 SGHRS, CDR2 YFSETQ. TCRdb re-derived calls from the RT-PCR reads in MiXCR, one entry per CDR3 protein. The profile shows about a million distinct CDR3 sequences, more than 15% of them singletons. This TCR was recovered from a human donor who was either an allogeneic HSCT recipient or a stem cell or donor lymphocyte infusion donor (not recorded which). It is not recorded whose cells these are; they may come from a transplant donor. The genes are TRBV5-1 and TRBJ2-3; D ambiguous. What was sequenced was blood, either unsorted or a sorted T cell fraction (not recorded which). In nucleotides, the CDR3 is TGCGCCAGCAGCTTGGACGTACGCAGCACAGATACGCAGTATTTT. Protein product: CASSLDVRSTDTQYF.